The clone carrying this T cell receptor beta chain was recorded many times. Libraries used roughly 18,000 to 1,100,000 sorted naive CD8 T cells and 10%, 30% or 50% RNA input. MiXCR, run by TCRdb on the PCR reads, gives a single entry per CDR3 protein. Of fewer than 45,000 distinct CDR3 sequences listed, 20% to 25% were seen once; the top ten hold around 0.98%. The record originates from a study of molecular identifiers for immune sequencing clone quantification. The sample comprised naive CD8+ T cells from blood, with Jurkat cell RNA spiked in. Subset: FACS-sorted CD8+CD4-CCR7+CD45RA+ naive T cells. The source of this sequence is a human donor in good health. Some libraries in this study had Jurkat cell RNA spiked in.

DNA of the CDR3: TGTGCCAGCAGCCTAACCGGGACAGACACAGATACGCAGTATTTT. Protein: CASSLTGTDTDTQYF. V and J are TRBV13 and TRBJ2-3; 7 bases are a match to TRBD1. The CDR3 runs to 15 residues. The V and J ends lost 5 bases and 2 bases, in that order; junction bases with no gene match: 7. Germline CDR1 reads PRHDT; CDR2 reads FYEKMQ (reference sequence).